The sequence of this T cell receptor beta chain was determined in a study of siplizumab effects on memory and regulatory T cells. Whole-study results and caveats: The apparent diversity of naive T cells exceeded that of memory cells, and naive T cells seemed to make a major contribution to the alloresponse. Unstimulated subsets were the mapping target of only a minor fraction of alloreactive clones. Mappable alloreactive CD4+ clones averaged approximately 69% Treg-derived with siplizumab versus less than 30% in controls.

A word on this clone: Its target is unknown.

V trimming: 1 base; J trimming: 7 bases; junction bases outside the gene matches: 7. The germline V gene encodes CDR1 SGHTA and CDR2 FQGNSA. The length of the CDR3 is 16 residues. In each sample, approximately 100,000 TCR templates were assayed. Using immunoSEQ multiplex PCR, the repertoire was profiled, and TCRdb retains in-frame clones only, with some absent. The sample carries under 110,000 clones, nearly 95% recorded once. The chain joins TRBV7-2 to TRBJ2-2, with TRBD2 matching 9 bases. This TCR was recovered from a human donor in good health. Sequencing was done on a sample of non-Treg CD4+ T cells sorted from blood. CDR3 sequence reads: CASSLEGTSPSGELFF. The CDR3 bases are TGTGCCAGCAGCTTAGAAGGGACTAGCCCTAGCGGGGAGCTGTTTTTT.